The source of this T cell receptor (beta chain) is a study of shared clonotypes between healthy human individuals. Study results and caveats: An expected dependence of interdonor clonotype sharing on sequencing depth was noted.

Participating donors were healthy, HIV-negative adults free of recent acute infections or vaccinations. Germline CDR1 MNHNY, CDR2 SVGAGI (reference sequence). Trimming took off 5 bases at V and 1 base at J, with 12 bases between the two ends. The CDR3 length is 15 residues. This clone showed up just once. The target antigen is unknown. Here immunoSEQ multiplex PCR was the method, and the copy in TCRdb shows in-frame clones only, minus some. The sample shows approximately 2.4 million clones, approximately 96% of them seen only once. Sequenced material: naive CD4+ T cells sorted from blood. The subset here: CD45RA+ positively selected. The V call is TRBV6-6, the J call TRBJ1-3; possible D gene TRBD1, 6 bases. This receptor was identified in a man aged 18 to 30 in good health. CDR3 loop: CASSQGQSSGNTIYF. For the CDR3, the DNA is TGTGCCAGCAGTCAGGGACAATCTTCTGGAAACACCATATATTTT.